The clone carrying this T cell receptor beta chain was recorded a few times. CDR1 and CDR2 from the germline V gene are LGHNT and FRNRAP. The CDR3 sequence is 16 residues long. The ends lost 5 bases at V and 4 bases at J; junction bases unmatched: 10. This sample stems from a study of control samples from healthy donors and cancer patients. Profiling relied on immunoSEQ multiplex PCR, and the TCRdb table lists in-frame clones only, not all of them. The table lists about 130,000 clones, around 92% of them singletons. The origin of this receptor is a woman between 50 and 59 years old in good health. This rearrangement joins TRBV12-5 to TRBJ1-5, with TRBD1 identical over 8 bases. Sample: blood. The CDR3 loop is CASGPTGGIWNQPQHF. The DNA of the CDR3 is TGTGCTAGTGGTCCAACAGGGGGGATATGGAATCAGCCCCAGCATTTT.